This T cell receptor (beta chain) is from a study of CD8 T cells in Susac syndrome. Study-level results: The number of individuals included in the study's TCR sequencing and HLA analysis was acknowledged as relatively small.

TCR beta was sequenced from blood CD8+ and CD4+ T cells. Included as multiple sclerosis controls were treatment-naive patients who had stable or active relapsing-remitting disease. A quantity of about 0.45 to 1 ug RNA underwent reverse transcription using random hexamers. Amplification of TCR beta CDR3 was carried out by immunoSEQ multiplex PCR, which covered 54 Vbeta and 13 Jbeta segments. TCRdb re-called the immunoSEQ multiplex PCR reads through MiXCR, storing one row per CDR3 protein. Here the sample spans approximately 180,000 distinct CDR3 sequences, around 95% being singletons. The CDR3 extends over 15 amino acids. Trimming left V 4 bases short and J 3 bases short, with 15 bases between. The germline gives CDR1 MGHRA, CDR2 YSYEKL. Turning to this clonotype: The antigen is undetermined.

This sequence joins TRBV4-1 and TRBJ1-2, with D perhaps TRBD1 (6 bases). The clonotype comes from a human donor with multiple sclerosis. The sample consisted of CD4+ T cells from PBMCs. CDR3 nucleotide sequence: TGCGCCAGCAGCCTCAGGGGAGACGGAGACTATGGCTACACCTTC. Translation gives CASSLRGDGDYGYTF.